Sequencing of this T cell receptor (beta chain) was carried out in a study of Graves' ophthalmopathy and Graves' hyperthyroidism. Study-wide findings and caveats: Both a roughly 70% sensitivity and an approximately 72% specificity characterized the model's predictions of ophthalmopathy progression.

The study amplified TCR beta CDR3 regions using RNA transcripts. Amplification began with first-round RT-PCR using HTBI primers, then second-round multiplex PCR was performed. TCRdb reprocessed the multiplex PCR reads with MiXCR, giving one entry per CDR3 protein. The repertoire holds 350,000 to 400,000 distinct CDR3 sequences, with approximately 15% as singletons. Eligible hyperthyroidism cases comprised new diagnoses of under 2 months' duration in individuals aged 18 to 65. This CDR3 comprises 12 residues. Germline lookup yields CDR1 SGDLS and CDR2 YYNGEE. Trimming removed 0 bases from V and 6 bases from J, with 6 bases in between. The sample holds many counts of this clonotype. Its antigen is as yet unknown.

The source of this sequence is a woman aged 18 to 35 with stable Graves' hyperthyroidism. The chain joins TRBV9 to TRBJ1-2; possible D gene TRBD1, 5 bases. Specimen: peripheral blood. The CDR3: CASSVEGHGYTF. DNA of the CDR3: TGTGCCAGCAGCGTAGAGGGGCATGGCTACACCTTC.